This TCR beta chain was observed in a study of blood T cell repertoires in COVID-19. Study at large: In each case, the material was cDNA or gDNA derived from T cells, B-cell-depleted T cells, or PBMCs.

Here immunoSEQ multiplex PCR was the method, and the copy in TCRdb shows in-frame clones only, minus some. The data contain 150,000 to 200,000 clones, around nine tenths of them singletons. In regard to this clone: At one end the junction does not follow the germline gene, possibly because of a read error.

In germline, CDR1 is KGHDR, CDR2 SFDVKD. This CDR3 is built from 19 residues. The TCR originated in a man between 65 and 85 years old with active or convalescent COVID-19. Material for sequencing was peripheral blood. The J gene is TRBJ2-5, the V gene TRBV24-1; D might be TRBD1 (7 bases). The CDR3 DNA reads as TGTGCCACCAGTGATTTTCGGCAGGGGGGACACAACACCCAAAAGACCCAGTACTTC. This codes for CATSDFRQGGHNTQKTQYF.